These T cell receptor beta chains were read from a single sample in a study of blood T cell repertoires in COVID-19. Method: immunoSEQ multiplex PCR; TCRdb's copy keeps in-frame clones and lacks some. Here the sample spans roughly 380,000 clones, around 85% being singletons. Sequencing input: peripheral blood. All receptors derive from a woman younger than 35 with acute or convalescent COVID-19. Both conserved end residues are part of each CDR3. A D gene is named only where the DNA matches it firmly. Clone size is given for some rows only: seen once, a few or many times, or a class if the clone is expanded.

>TRBJ1-2|13|TRBV10-3|-|-
TGTGCCATCAGTGATTGGCCCCCAGGCGGCTACACCTTC
CAISDWPPGGYTF
>TRBJ2-2|13|TRBV5-4|-|-
TGTGCCAGCAGCTTGGTAGCCTCCGGGGAGCTGTTTTTT
CASSLVASGELFF
>TRBJ1-1|14|TRBV11-2|TRBD1|few
TGTGCCAGCAGCTCAGGGGGCGCGTACACTGAAGCTTTCTTT
CASSSGGAYTEAFF
>TRBJ2-6|16|TRBV7-2|-|-
TGTGCCAGCAGCCAGAGGTGGGGGGCTGGGGCCAACGTCCTGACTTTC
CASSQRWGAGANVLTF
>TRBJ1-1|13|TRBV6-5|-|-
TGTGCCAGCAGTTACTCAGGGGGCACTGAAGCTTTCTTT
CASSYSGGTEAFF
>TRBJ2-3|18|TRBV7-6|-|-
TGTGCCAGCAGCTTAGATGGGGGGGCGAAGGGCTCCACAGATACGCAGTATTTT
CASSLDGGAKGSTDTQYF
>TRBJ1-1|12|TRBV11-2|-|few
TGTGCCAGCAGCCTAACGGACACTGAAGCTTTCTTT
CASSLTDTEAFF
>TRBJ2-1|11|TRBV6-5|-|-
TGTGCCAGCAGTCCGTACAATGAGCAGTTCTTC
CASSPYNEQFF
>TRBJ1-1|15|TRBV4-1|-|-
TGCGCCAGCAGCCAAGTCTTGGCAGGGAACACTGAAGCTTTCTTT
CASSQVLAGNTEAFF
>TRBJ2-5|15|TRBV6-1|TRBD2|-
TGTGCCAGCAGTGAAGGCCTAGCGGGACAAGAGACCCAGTACTTC
CASSEGLAGQETQYF
>TRBJ1-2|14|TRBV19|-|-
TGTGCCAGTAGTCCCCCGGGGGGGAGTTTTGGCTACACCTTC
CASSPPGGSFGYTF
>TRBJ2-2|17|TRBV18|TRBD1|-
TGTGCCAGCTCACCTAGCCGGACAGGCCCGAACACCGGGGAGCTGTTTTTT
CASSPSRTGPNTGELFF
>TRBJ2-3|13|TRBV6-5|-|-
TGTGCCAGCAGGACAGGTAGCACAGATACGCAGTATTTT
CASRTGSTDTQYF
>TRBJ1-2|14|TRBV7-9|-|-
TGTGCCAGCAGCCCCCCGCCGGGCCGGGGTGGCTACACCTTC
CASSPPPGRGGYTF
>TRBJ1-2|13|TRBV2|TRBD1|-
TGTGCCAGCAGCGACAGGGGGAACTATGGCTACACCTTC
CASSDRGNYGYTF
>TRBJ2-1|11|TRBV11-2|-|-
TGTGCCAGCAGCTTAGGACTAGTATGGTTCTTC
CASSLGLVWFF
>TRBJ1-5|15|TRBV5-1|TRBD1|-
TGCGCCAGCAGCCCGGGACAGGGGATGAATCAGCCCCAGCATTTT
CASSPGQGMNQPQHF
>TRBJ1-2|17|TRBV3-1/TRBV3-2|TRBD1|-
TGTGCCAGCAGCCAAAATCCGATGGGACAGGGAAACTATGGCTACACCTTC
CASSQNPMGQGNYGYTF
>TRBJ2-3|13|TRBV14|-|-
TGTGCCAGCAGCCAAGATAATTCAGATACGCAGTATTTT
CASSQDNSDTQYF
>TRBJ2-7|16|TRBV11-2|-|-
TGTGCCAGCAGCCGAGGGGGGGCCGAATCTCGCTACGAGCAGTACTTC
CASSRGGAESRYEQYF
>TRBJ2-5|14|TRBV3-1/TRBV3-2|-|few
TGTGCCAGCAGCCAGGGACTTGTAGGAGAGACCCAGTACTTC
CASSQGLVGETQYF
>TRBJ1-5|16|TRBV21-1|-|once
TGTGCCAGCAGCCCACCCGGGACAGGGAGCAATCAGCCCCAGCATTTT
CASSPPGTGSNQPQHF
>TRBJ1-3|14|TRBV19|-|-
TGTGCCAGTAAGTCCGAGGAATCCGGAAACACCATATATTTT
CASKSEESGNTIYF
>TRBJ2-4|15|TRBV13|TRBD1|once
TGTGCCAGCAGCTTCCCACCAGGGGGCGAAAACATTCAGTACTTC
CASSFPPGGENIQYF
>TRBJ1-2|15|TRBV5-4|TRBD1|few
TGTGCCAGCAGTGCCCCCGGGACAGGGGTGGGTGGCTACACCTTC
CASSAPGTGVGGYTF
>TRBJ2-7|15|TRBV5-6|-|-
TGTGCCAGCAGCCGACTCTCGACAGGTCCCTACGAGCAGTACTTC
CASSRLSTGPYEQYF
>TRBJ1-2|15|TRBV7-8|-|-
TGTGCCAGCAGCTTAGCGGGCCCCTCCCCCTATGGCTACACCTTC
CASSLAGPSPYGYTF
>TRBJ1-2|16|TRBV9|-|-
TGTGCCAGCAGCGTCGAAAGCTACGGACGGGGGTATGGCTACACCTTC
CASSVESYGRGYGYTF
>TRBJ1-4|14|TRBV7-9|-|once
TGTGCCAGCAGCTCACAGGTGGGAGGTGAAAAACTGTTTTTT
CASSSQVGGEKLFF
>TRBJ1-2|14|TRBV28|TRBD1|-
TGTGCCAGCAGCCTGACAGGGAGCTTGTATGGCTACACCTTC
CASSLTGSLYGYTF
>TRBJ1-5|13|TRBV5-6|TRBD1|-
TGTGCCAGCAGACTAGGGGGACAGGGGCCCCAGCATTTT
CASRLGGQGPQHF
>TRBJ1-2|13|TRBV6-1|-|-
TGTGCCAGCAGTGAACCCCAGATCTATGGCTACACCTTC
CASSEPQIYGYTF
>TRBJ1-1|12|TRBV6-5|TRBD1|-
TGTGCCAGCGGTACAGGGGGTCTTGAAGCTTTCTTT
CASGTGGLEAFF
>TRBJ2-7|15|TRBV5-1|TRBD2|-
TGCGCCAGCAGTTGGTCTAGCGGGAGCTCCTACGAGCAGTACTTC
CASSWSSGSSYEQYF
>TRBJ2-2|13|TRBV6-5|-|-
TGTGCCAGCAGTTACTCTCGAGCAGGGGAGCTGTTTTTT
CASSYSRAGELFF
>TRBJ1-1|17|TRBV9|TRBD1|-
TGTGCCAGCAGCCCTCGGGACAGGTCGGCACCGAACACTGAAGCTTTCTTT
CASSPRDRSAPNTEAFF
>TRBJ2-5|15|TRBV6-1|-|-
TGTGCCAGCAGTGAAGTCGGCAGGGGACAAGAGACCCAGTACTTC
CASSEVGRGQETQYF
>TRBJ2-2|16|TRBV27|TRBD1|-
TGTGCCAGCAGCCTTGCGACAGGGGCGTTCACCGGGGAGCTGTTTTTT
CASSLATGAFTGELFF
>TRBJ1-1|15|TRBV7-9|-|-
TGTGCCAGCAGCTTAGAGCCAGGGCGAAGGACTGAAGCTTTCTTT
CASSLEPGRRTEAFF
>TRBJ1-5|14|TRBV6-5|TRBD1|-
TGTGCCACCACTTCCGGGACAGAAGAACAGCCCCAGCATTTT
CATTSGTEEQPQHF
>TRBJ2-2|17|TRBV19|-|-
TGTGCCAGTAGTATTGCTTTCTTCAGGTCGACCACCGGGGAGCTGTTTTTT
CASSIAFFRSTTGELFF
>TRBJ2-1|16|TRBV5-1|-|once
TGCGCCAGCAGCACCGGACAGCCGTGGGGTGACAATGAGCAGTTCTTC
CASSTGQPWGDNEQFF
>TRBJ2-1|14|TRBV25-1|-|-
TGTGCCAGCAGTGGGGGACTGGGGGACAATGAGCAGTTCTTC
CASSGGLGDNEQFF
>TRBJ2-1|16|TRBV4-2|-|-
TGTGCCAGCAGCTTAAGCCGGGACTCCACCTACAATGAGCAGTTCTTC
CASSLSRDSTYNEQFF
>TRBJ2-7|12|TRBV3-1/TRBV3-2|TRBD1|-
TGTGCCAGCAGCCCGACAGGGAACGAGCAGTACTTC
CASSPTGNEQYF
>TRBJ2-3|15|TRBV29-1|TRBD2|-
TGCAGCGTTGCTAGCGGGAGGACACGCACAGATACGCAGTATTTT
CSVASGRTRTDTQYF
>TRBJ2-1|15|TRBV5-1|TRBD2|-
TGCGCCAGCAGCGTAGGGACTAGGACCCTTCCGGAGCAGTTCTTC
CASSVGTRTLPEQFF
>TRBJ1-2|12|TRBV6-6|-|-
TGTGCCAGCAGGGAGGGTCTCTATGGCTACACCTTC
CASREGLYGYTF
>TRBJ1-4|13|TRBV25-1|-|once
TGTGCCAGCAGTGAATGGGGAGGGGAAAAACTGTTTTTT
CASSEWGGEKLFF
>TRBJ1-3|15|TRBV28|-|-
TGTGCCAGCAGTTTATTTGCCGGGTCTGGAAACACCATATATTTT
CASSLFAGSGNTIYF
>TRBJ1-1|13|TRBV13|-|-
TGTGCCAGCATCCTATCAACGGACACTGAAGCTTTCTTT
CASILSTDTEAFF
>TRBJ2-7|13|TRBV13|-|once
TGTGCCAGCGAGACAGTGGACTCCTACGAGCAGTACTTC
CASETVDSYEQYF
>TRBJ1-1|15|TRBV19|TRBD1|-
TGTGCCAGTAGTAAGCCGGGACAGGGTTCCACTGAAGCTTTCTTT
CASSKPGQGSTEAFF
>TRBJ1-6|15|TRBV5-4|-|-
TGTGCCAGCAGCCCCGGACTCTCGGGAAATTCACCCCTCCACTTT
CASSPGLSGNSPLHF
>TRBJ1-5|14|TRBV6-5|TRBD1|-
TGTGCCAGCAGTCCACGGGACAGGGAGCAGCCCCAGCATTTT
CASSPRDREQPQHF
>TRBJ2-7|17|TRBV6-1|TRBD2|-
TGTGCCAGCAGTGAAGGGTTATGGACTAGCGGTTCCTACGAGCAGTACTTC
CASSEGLWTSGSYEQYF
>TRBJ2-1|14|TRBV2|TRBD1|-
TGTGCCAGCAGAGTGGACAGGGGGCCCAATGAGCAGTTCTTC
CASRVDRGPNEQFF
>TRBJ2-5|16|TRBV6-1|TRBD2|once
TGTGCCAGCAGTGTGCTCCCTTTCAGCGGGGGTCAGACCCAGTACTTC
CASSVLPFSGGQTQYF
>TRBJ1-1|13|TRBV7-9|TRBD1|-
TGTGCCAGCAGCATTACAGGGGCCACTGAAGCTTTCTTT
CASSITGATEAFF